This T cell receptor (beta chain) was documented in a study of CD8 T cells in Susac syndrome. Random hexamers primed reverse transcription of about 0.45 to 1 ug RNA. Amplification of TCR beta CDR3 was carried out by immunoSEQ multiplex PCR, which covered 54 Vbeta and 13 Jbeta segments. TCRdb itself ran the immunoSEQ multiplex PCR reads through MiXCR, one entry per CDR3 protein. The sample holds roughly 150,000 distinct CDR3 sequences, roughly 94% seen once. The CDR3 runs to 15 residues. Germline CDR1 MDHEN, CDR2 SYDVKM. V shed 5 bases, J shed 1 base, and the junction held 6 bases outside the gene matches. From blood CD8+ and CD4+ T cells, the TCR beta chain was sequenced. Multiple sclerosis controls were treatment-naive patients with stable or active relapsing-remitting disease. TEMRA cells were FACS-enriched, while CD8+ and CD4+ T cells were negatively isolated.

This chain joins TRBV28 and TRBJ2-7, with TRBD1 matching over 9 bases. The source is a human donor with multiple sclerosis. Sample: CD8+ T cells from PBMCs. As DNA, the CDR3 is TGTGCCAGCAGTGCCCTGACAGGGGGGTCCTACGAGCAGTACTTC. Protein product: CASSALTGGSYEQYF.